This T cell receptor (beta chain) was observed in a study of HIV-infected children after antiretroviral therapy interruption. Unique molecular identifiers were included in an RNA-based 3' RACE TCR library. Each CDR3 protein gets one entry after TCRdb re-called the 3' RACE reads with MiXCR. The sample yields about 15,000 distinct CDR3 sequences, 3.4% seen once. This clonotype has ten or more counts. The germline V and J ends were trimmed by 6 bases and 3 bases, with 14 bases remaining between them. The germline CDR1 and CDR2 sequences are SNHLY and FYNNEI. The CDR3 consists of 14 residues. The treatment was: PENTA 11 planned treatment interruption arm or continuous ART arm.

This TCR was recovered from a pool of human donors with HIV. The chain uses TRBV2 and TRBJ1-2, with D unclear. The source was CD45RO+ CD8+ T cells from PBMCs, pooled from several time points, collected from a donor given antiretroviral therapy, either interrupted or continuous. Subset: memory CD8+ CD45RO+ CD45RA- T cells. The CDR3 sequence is CASSDGEIYYGYTF. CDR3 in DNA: TGTGCCAGCAGCGACGGCGAAATCTACTATGGCTACACCTTC.